The 14 T cell receptor beta chains reported below all come from one sample, sequenced in a study of ipilimumab plus nivolumab after autologous stem cell transplantation. TCRdb's copy holds only in-frame clones and misses some; the assay was immunoSEQ multiplex PCR. The table has a few thousand clones, over 75% seen once; the top ten hold approximately 23%. The material was PBMCs, obtained in a trial of ipilimumab plus nivolumab as post-transplant consolidation. These receptors originate from a male donor with multiple myeloma.

The chain carries TRBV28 and TRBJ2-4, with 7 bases identical to TRBD1. Germline-derived CDR1 and CDR2 are MDHEN and SYDVKM. This CDR3 region has 16 residues. V shed 5 bases and J 6 bases; nucleotides not matched to a gene: 13. CDR3 nucleotide sequence: TGTGCCAGCAGTCCCTCTAAATGGGACAGACTAAACATTCAGTACTTC. Protein sequence: CASSPSKWDRLNIQYF.

The rearrangement links TRBV2 to TRBJ2-5; D unclear. The CDR3 sequence is 14 residues long. V shed 6 bases and J shed 0 bases, with 11 bases lying between them. Germline V gives CDR1 SNHLY, CDR2 FYNNEI. CDR3 sequence: CASSPDSYQETQYF. Written as DNA, the CDR3 is TGTGCCAGCAGCCCCGACTCGTACCAAGAGACCCAGTACTTC.

The V and J genes are TRBV7-7 and TRBJ2-1, with 11 bases that match TRBD2. The CDR3 spans 14 residues. The V gene end was trimmed by 5 bases and the J gene end by 5 bases; junction bases not matched to a gene: 2. Germline CDR1 is SSHAT and CDR2 is FNYEAQ (reference sequence). CDR3 DNA: TGTGCCAGCAGCACGGGACTAGCGGACAATGAGCAGTTCTTC. Protein: CASSTGLADNEQFF.

CDR3 amino acids: CAISEGGTNTGELFF. The DNA for the CDR3 is TGTGCCATCAGTGAGGGGGGAACGAACACCGGGGAGCTGTTTTTT. V and J are TRBV10-3 and TRBJ2-2; the D gene could be TRBD1 or TRBD2 (5 bases each). Trimming removed 2 bases from V and 0 bases from J, with 7 bases in between. Germline lookup yields CDR1 ENHRY and CDR2 SYGVKD. The CDR3 is made up of 15 amino acids.

The chain employs TRBV7-8 and TRBJ2-1; 11 positions agree with TRBD2. After removal of 0 bases from V and 0 bases from J, the junction contained 7 bases not matched to a gene. The CDR3 has 19 residues. The V gene's germline CDR1 is SGHVS and CDR2 FQNEAQ. The CDR3 protein is CASSLATSGRGFSYNEQFF. The CDR3, as DNA: TGTGCCAGCAGCTTAGCCACTAGCGGGAGAGGGTTCTCCTACAATGAGCAGTTCTTC.

This chain connects TRBV11-3 to TRBJ2-1; D is unclear. Germline-derived CDR1 and CDR2 are SGHNT and YENEEA. The CDR3 length is 12 residues. Trimming took 0 bases from V and 9 from J, leaving 6 bases between them. The CDR3 DNA reads TGTGCCAGCAGCTTAGATCACAGTGAGCAGTTCTTC. Its protein product is CASSLDHSEQFF.

The chain employs TRBV28 and TRBJ2-7; D gene unclear. V gave up 2 bases and J gave up 3 bases, with 5 bases separating them. Looked up from germline, CDR1 is MDHEN and CDR2 is SYDVKM. The CDR3 has 12 residues. The CDR3 DNA follows: TGTGCCAGCAGTTTAGTCGTCTACGAGCAGTACTTC. It codes for CASSLVVYEQYF.

The chain uses TRBV28 and TRBJ2-1; TRBD1 matches at 7 bases. Germline CDR1 MDHEN, CDR2 SYDVKM. This CDR3 is built from 14 residues. Losses at the gene ends were 5 bases for V and 9 bases for J; bases not matched to a gene: 10. CDR3: CASSPPRQGSEQFF. The CDR3, as DNA: TGTGCCAGCAGTCCCCCCAGACAGGGTTCTGAGCAGTTCTTC.

The chain uses TRBV11-2 and TRBJ2-7, with D possibly TRBD2 on 7 matching bases. From germline, CDR1 is SGHAT and CDR2 FQNNGV. Trimming stripped 0 bases from V and 7 bases from J, with 25 bases between. The CDR3 contains 18 residues. In nucleotides, the CDR3 is TGTGCCAGCAGCTTAGATACTCTTTCGGGGGGCCTGGTGATTGAGCAGTACTTC. Amino acids: CASSLDTLSGGLVIEQYF.

This chain connects TRBV7-2 to TRBJ2-1; TRBD2 agrees at 13 bases. Per the germline V gene, CDR1 is SGHTA and CDR2 is FQGNSA. V was clipped by 3 bases and J by 9 bases; unmatched bases: 5. The length of the CDR3 is 15 residues. In DNA form, the CDR3 reads TGTGCCAGCAGCTTTACTAGCGGGAGGGCGAGTGAGCAGTTCTTC. Translating it yields CASSFTSGRASEQFF.

J is TRBJ2-1 and V is TRBV11-2; D remains unclear. V was trimmed by 0 bases and J by 5 bases, leaving 11 bases between them. Per germline, CDR1 SGHAT and CDR2 FQNNGV. CDR3 length equals 15 residues. This chain's CDR3 is CASSLEWVGNNEQFF. The CDR3 DNA sequence: TGTGCCAGCAGCTTAGAATGGGTGGGGAACAATGAGCAGTTCTTC.

The chain has TRBV5-1 and TRBJ1-4, with TRBD1 matching over 7 bases. The CDR3 is 16 residues long. Germline V lookup: CDR1 SGHRS, CDR2 YFSETQ. V was clipped by 4 bases and J by 5 bases; unmatched bases: 11. The CDR3 is CASSIGDSMLNEKLFF. In nucleotides, the CDR3 is TGCGCCAGCAGCATCGGGGACAGTATGTTAAATGAAAAACTGTTTTTT.

The chain links TRBV2 to TRBJ2-7; D gene uncertain. Trimming pared 6 bases from V and 1 base from J, leaving 13 bases between. The CDR3 loop spans 14 amino acids. Germline V lookup: CDR1 SNHLY, CDR2 FYNNEI. The chain's CDR3 is CASSRTRRSYEQYF. The CDR3, as DNA: TGTGCCAGCAGCCGAACCCGTCGTTCCTACGAGCAGTACTTC.

J is TRBJ2-3 and V is TRBV5-4; a possible D gene is TRBD2 (5 bases). This CDR3 is 15 amino acids long. Germline assignment: CDR1 SGHNT and CDR2 YYREEE (reference sequence). V was cut by 2 bases and J by 2 bases, with 12 bases left in between. The CDR3 spells CASSFLDSYTDTQYF. The CDR3 bases are TGTGCCAGCAGCTTCTTGGACTCGTACACAGATACGCAGTATTTT.